This record looks at one T cell receptor (beta chain) sequence and its context. Its specificity is not known. Germline CDR1 SGHRS, CDR2 YFSETQ. V shed 4 bases and J shed 0 bases, with 11 bases lying between them. This CDR3 has 14 residues. These data are taken from a study of T cell responses to AZD1222 COVID-19 vaccine. Regarding the study as a whole: The sample set comprised mostly white British donors with more females, and clonal diversity was possibly underestimated.

Sequenced by immunoSEQ multiplex PCR; TCRdb stores in-frame clones only, minus some. The sample holds approximately 150,000 clones, over 85% seen once. This sequence was found in an adult in good health. The chain recombines TRBV5-1 with TRBJ2-7; D tentatively fits TRBD1 or TRBD2 (5 bases each). The sequences come from peripheral blood, collected on day 0 of AZD1222 vaccination. The DNA for the CDR3 is TGCGCCAGCAGCGTTCCGGGACCCTCCTACGAGCAGTACTTC. Translation: CASSVPGPSYEQYF.